This TCR beta chain stems from a study of technical replicates of blood from four donors. This CDR3 is 15 amino acids long. The V gene's germline CDR1 is SGHAT and CDR2 FQNNGV. Unmatched junction bases numbered 11, after V lost 5 bases and J lost 5 bases. Measured with immunoSEQ multiplex PCR; TCRdb has only the in-frame clones, and not every one. The table includes tens of thousands of clones, more than 75% detected once. The sequence came from a human donor in good health. Some clones in this sample may be carry-over from other donors' samples. Sequenced sample: PBMCs. This chain uses TRBV11-2 with TRBJ1-2, with TRBD1 matching 7 bases. The CDR3: CASSPRKGAKYGYTF. The CDR3 region has the DNA TGTGCCAGCAGCCCACGTAAGGGGGCAAAGTATGGCTACACCTTC.